Below are 26 T cell receptor beta chains sequenced from a single sample in a study of T-cell reconstitution after alpha-beta-depleted transplantation in children. Preparation of the TCRbeta library involved a method that used unique molecular identifiers. TCRdb redid the calling of the PCR reads with MiXCR, one entry per CDR3 protein. Here the sample spans about 98,000 distinct CDR3 sequences, 20% to 25% being singletons. This specimen consisted of PBMCs, obtained before TCRalphabeta/CD19-depleted stem cell transplant. Source of these receptors: a boy aged 2 to 10 with acute lymphoblastic leukemia, due to receive a stem cell transplant.

The CDR3 loop reads CSVLSGANVLTF. In DNA form, the CDR3 reads TGCAGCGTTCTCTCTGGGGCCAACGTCCTGACTTTC. This chain connects TRBV29-1 to TRBJ2-6; no clear D. The CDR3 is made up of 12 amino acids. Looked up from germline, CDR1 is SQVTM and CDR2 is ANQGSEA. V was pared by 5 bases and J by 0 bases, with 2 bases between.

This clonotype was recorded many times. CDR3 sequence (DNA): TGTGCCAGCAGTTCTTTTCCGGGACAGGGCTACGAGCAGTACTTC. Protein product: CASSSFPGQGYEQYF. V is TRBV12-3 or TRBV12-4 and J is TRBJ2-7, with TRBD1 identical over 9 bases. After removal of 4 bases from V and 3 bases from J, the junction contained 7 bases not matched to a gene. The CDR3 sequence is 15 residues long.

This clonotype was detected once. A read error may explain this, as a much larger clone is one base away. The V call is TRBV7-3, the J call TRBJ2-3; 8 positions match TRBD2. Germline-derived CDR1 and CDR2 are SGHTA and FQGTGA. CDR3 length equals 15 residues. The CDR3, as DNA: TGTGCCAGCAGCCTACTAGCGGAGGGGCAAGATACGCCGTATTTT. This sequence encodes CASSLLAEGQDTPYF.

By proportion, this clonotype is medium-sized. This chain uses TRBV4-1 with TRBJ2-7; D might be TRBD2 (6 bases). The V gene lost 1 base and the J gene lost 7 bases, with 23 bases spanning the gap. The germline gives CDR1 MGHRA, CDR2 YSYEKL. The CDR3 sequence is 17 residues long. CDR3 amino acids: CASSQGTSGGALVEQYF. The CDR3, as DNA: TGCGCCAGCAGCCAAGGAACGAGCGGAGGGGCCTTGGTTGAGCAGTACTTC.

The rearrangement joins TRBV5-1 to TRBJ1-1; TRBD1 is a possible D gene (5 bases). The CDR3 length is 13 residues. CDR1 and CDR2 from the germline V gene are SGHRS and YFSETQ. Trimming pared 4 bases from V and 3 bases from J, leaving 10 bases between. The DNA of the CDR3 is TGCGCCAGCAGCCTGGACACCTACACTGAAGCTTTCTTT. As protein: CASSLDTYTEAFF.

This clonotype was picked up a small number of times. This chain connects TRBV5-1 to TRBJ2-7; either TRBD1 or TRBD2 may fit D (6 bases each). CDR3 length equals 13 residues. Trimming stripped 4 bases from V and 8 bases from J, with 16 bases between. Germline loops: CDR1 SGHRS, CDR2 YFSETQ. The CDR3 here is CASSPPGGLKQYF. CDR3 nucleotide sequence: TGCGCCAGCAGCCCCCCTGGGGGGCTAAAGCAGTACTTC.

The table lists this clonotype with a few counts. V and J are TRBV18 and TRBJ2-1; possibly TRBD2 for D (6 bases). Germline values: CDR1 KGHSH, CDR2 LQKENI. The ends were cut back, 3 bases at V and 7 bases at J, with 13 bases in the middle. The CDR3 consists of 14 residues. CDR3 protein: CASSPYVAENEQFF. Written as DNA, the CDR3 is TGTGCCAGCTCACCTTACGTAGCGGAGAATGAGCAGTTCTTC.

This chain uses TRBV24-1 with TRBJ2-1; 8 bases align to TRBD1. V was clipped by 10 bases and J by 10 bases; unmatched bases: 11. CDR3 length: 13 amino acids. The germline V gene has CDR1 KGHDR and CDR2 SFDVKD. The CDR3 is CATRGAGGREQFF. CDR3 sequence (DNA): TGTGCCACTCGAGGGGCAGGGGGCCGGGAGCAGTTCTTC.

This clonotype has just a few counts. The CDR3 loop reads CASSYAGKSGNQPQHF. The CDR3 DNA reads TGTGCCAGCAGTTACGCAGGGAAGAGCGGCAATCAGCCCCAGCATTTT. The chain employs TRBV12-3 or TRBV12-4 and TRBJ1-5, with D tentatively TRBD1 (5 bases). Trimming took off 4 bases at V and 2 bases at J, with 15 bases between the two ends. The CDR3 is made up of 16 amino acids.

The chain employs TRBV5-1 and TRBJ2-5; 11 nucleotides match TRBD2. The germline V gene encodes CDR1 SGHRS and CDR2 YFSETQ. This CDR3 spans 19 amino acids. After removal of 2 bases from V and 2 bases from J, the junction contained 14 bases not matched to a gene. The CDR3 bases are TGCGCCAGCAGCTTTAGGGGGACTAGCGGAGGGGCCTTTCAAGAGACCCAGTACTTC. Amino acid sequence: CASSFRGTSGGAFQETQYF.

This clonotype has a handful of counts. The V gene is TRBV5-6, the J gene TRBJ1-2, with TRBD1 as a possible D gene (5 bases). The CDR3 runs 17 residues. CDR1 is SGHDT, CDR2 YYEEEE, per germline. V shed 3 bases and J shed 3 bases, with 21 bases lying between them. The CDR3 bases are TGTGCCAGCAGCTCCTGGGGGGGGTCCCGACTTCACTATGGCTACACCTTC. Its protein is CASSSWGGSRLHYGYTF.

There are many counts of this clonotype. V gene TRBV12-3 or TRBV12-4 combines with J gene TRBJ2-7, with 11 bases lining up with TRBD2. The CDR3 spans 15 residues. The V gene end was trimmed by 2 bases and the J gene end by 7 bases; junction bases not matched to a gene: 7. The CDR3 loop is CASSLMGLAANEQYF. DNA for the CDR3: TGTGCCAGCAGTTTAATGGGACTAGCGGCCAATGAGCAGTACTTC.

The V call is TRBV20-1, the J call TRBJ1-2; possibly TRBD1 for D (6 bases). V shed 0 bases and J shed 4 bases, with 15 bases lying between them. The CDR3 spans 15 residues. Germline assignment: CDR1 DFQATT and CDR2 SNEGSKA (reference sequence). The CDR3 DNA reads as TGCAGTGCTAGAGATCCGGGAGGGGGGCCCTATGGCTACACCTTC. This gives the protein CSARDPGGGPYGYTF.

The V gene is TRBV10-1, the J gene TRBJ1-1; possible D gene TRBD1, 6 bases. Per germline, CDR1 WNHNN and CDR2 SYGVQD (reference sequence). Trimming shortened V by 8 bases and J by 1 base, and 11 bases separated the two germline ends. The CDR3 runs 13 residues. CDR3 sequence (DNA): TGCGCCAGCGCCAGGACAGCGAACACTGAAGCTTTCTTT. Protein product: CASARTANTEAFF.

The CDR3 region has the DNA TGTGCCAGCAGCTTAAGGTTCCCCTACGAGCAGTACTTC. Translation: CASSLRFPYEQYF. V and J are TRBV7-2 and TRBJ2-7; D is undetermined. Germline-derived CDR1 and CDR2 are SGHTA and FQGNSA. The V and J ends lost 2 bases and 2 bases respectively, with 7 bases between them. This CDR3 is built from 13 residues.

This clonotype was seen repeatedly, ten times or more. The chain recombines TRBV12-3 or TRBV12-4 with TRBJ2-2; D possibly matches TRBD1 or TRBD2 (5 bases each). V was shortened by 6 bases and J by 0 bases, with 5 bases between the two germline ends. The CDR3 totals 13 residues. The CDR3: CASRGANTGELFF. In DNA, the CDR3 is TGTGCCAGCAGGGGGGCGAACACCGGGGAGCTGTTTTTT.

The chain combines TRBV5-5 with TRBJ2-3; D remains unclear. This CDR3 region has 14 residues. V was cut by 1 base and J by 6 bases, with 12 bases left in between. Germline V gives CDR1 SGHKS, CDR2 YYEKEE (reference sequence). The CDR3 region is CASSLSGIPDTQYF. The CDR3 DNA reads TGTGCCAGCAGCTTGTCTGGAATCCCGGATACGCAGTATTTT.

This clonotype was counted ten times or more. V and J are TRBV7-9 and TRBJ2-5; 11 bases agree with TRBD2. Trimming removed 1 base from V and 2 bases from J; junction bases left unmatched: 3. Germline V gene lookup returns CDR1 SEHNR and CDR2 FQNEAQ (reference sequence). This CDR3 is built from 16 residues. CDR3 coding DNA: TGTGCCAGCAGCTTAGGGACTAGCGGGCCACAAGAGACCCAGTACTTC. The encoded protein is CASSLGTSGPQETQYF.

This clonotype came up a few times. The rearrangement links TRBV20-1 to TRBJ1-1; no firm D call. The CDR3 totals 11 residues. Germline-derived CDR1 and CDR2 are DFQATT and SNEGSKA (reference sequence). Trimming cost V 4 bases and J 0 bases, with 3 bases left between them. For the CDR3, the DNA is TGCAGTGCTATGCTGAACACTGAAGCTTTCTTT. Translating it yields CSAMLNTEAFF.

The chain is built from TRBV6-6 and TRBJ2-4; maybe TRBD1 (5 bases). Germline V gene lookup returns CDR1 MNHNY and CDR2 SVGAGI (reference sequence). The CDR3 sequence is 11 residues long. Trimming removed 0 bases from V and 11 bases from J, with 5 bases in between. The CDR3 nucleotides are TGTGCCAGCAGTTACTCGACAGTTCAGTACTTC. It encodes CASSYSTVQYF.

The rearrangement joins TRBV11-1 to TRBJ2-2, with 8 bases matching TRBD1. Trimming took 0 bases from V and 4 from J; bases not matched to a gene: 10. The CDR3 is made up of 18 amino acids. Germline CDR1 reads SGHAT; CDR2 reads FQDESV (reference sequence). CDR3 sequence: CASSLAAWTGRSTGELFF. In nucleotides, the CDR3 is TGTGCCAGCAGCTTAGCCGCATGGACAGGGAGGAGCACCGGGGAGCTGTTTTTT.

This clonotype was recorded a few times. DNA of the CDR3: TGCGCCAGCGCTAGCGGAGGAGTCACAGATACGCAGTATTTT. It yields the protein CASASGGVTDTQYF. V is TRBV5-1 and J is TRBJ2-3, with 7 bases matching TRBD2. The CDR3 consists of 14 residues. Germline V gene sequence: CDR1 SGHRS, CDR2 YFSETQ. V lost 7 bases and J lost 2; bases outside the gene matches: 7.

In its sample, this clonotype was seen a few times. The rearrangement joins TRBV12-3 or TRBV12-4 to TRBJ2-3; D possibly corresponds to TRBD2 (6 bases). The CDR3 sequence is 14 residues long. Trimming pared 3 bases from V and 3 bases from J, leaving 10 bases between. CDR3 DNA: TGTGCCAGCAGTTTTGGCGGAGGGACAGATACGCAGTATTTT. Translating it yields CASSFGGGTDTQYF.

A few counts support this clonotype. This chain uses TRBV5-6 with TRBJ2-5; no firm D call. This CDR3 is built from 11 residues. The V and J ends lost 3 bases and 3 bases respectively, with 3 bases between them. CDR1 is SGHDT and CDR2 is YYEEEE in the germline V gene. The CDR3 here is CASSWKETQYF. The CDR3 DNA follows: TGTGCCAGCAGCTGGAAAGAGACCCAGTACTTC. The full variable domain, completed using reference TRBV5-6 and TRBJ2-5, is DAGVTQSPTHLIKTRGQQVTLRCSPKSGHDTVSWYQQALGQGPQFIFQYYEEEERQRGNFPDRFSGHQFPNYSSELNVNALLLGDSALYLCASSWKETQYFGPGTRLLVL.

This clonotype was detected only a few times. V is TRBV29-1 and J is TRBJ2-1, with 15 positions matching TRBD2. V trimming: 5 bases; J trimming: 6 bases; junction bases outside the gene matches: 8. CDR1 and CDR2 from the germline V gene are SQVTM and ANQGSEA. There are 16 residues in the CDR3. CDR3 sequence reads: CSVQGTSGRYPNEQFF. The CDR3 nucleotides are TGCAGCGTTCAAGGGACTAGCGGGAGGTACCCCAATGAGCAGTTCTTC.

This clonotype was counted a few times. The J gene is TRBJ2-1, the V gene TRBV14; no definite D call. The CDR3 is made up of 12 amino acids. Germline CDR1 is SGHDN and CDR2 is FVKESK. V lost 1 base and J 8 bases, leaving 6 bases between the germline ends. CDR3 residues: CASSQVHHEQFF. For the CDR3, the DNA is TGTGCCAGCAGCCAAGTGCACCATGAGCAGTTCTTC. The variable domain in full, with the rest retrieved from reference TRBV14 and TRBJ2-1, is EAGVTQFPSHSVIEKGQTVTLRCDPISGHDNLYWYRRVMGKEIKFLLHFVKESKQDESGMPNNRFLAERTGGTYSTLKVQPAELEDSGVYFCASSQVHHEQFFGPGTRLTVL.